The clone carrying this T cell receptor beta chain was seen many times. Antigen: not known. One junction end disagrees with the germline gene, perhaps due to a read error. The data belong to a study of CD8 T cells in ankylosing spondylitis. Study conclusions and caveats: There were earlier reports of some motif variants in reactive arthritis synovial fluid and blood.

CDR1 is SGHTA, CDR2 FQGTGA, per germline. This CDR3 region has 12 residues. MiXCR, applied by TCRdb to the 5' RACE reads, yields one record per CDR3 protein. Among some 100,000 distinct CDR3 sequences, roughly 8% were seen once, and the ten largest hold around 10%. The sample comprised blood, either unsorted or a sorted T cell fraction (not recorded which). The TCR was taken from a male donor with ankylosing spondylitis or in good health (not recorded which). V and J are TRBV7-3 and TRBJ2-1, with unresolved D. For the CDR3, the DNA is TGTGCCAGCAGCTCCTCCAACAATGAGCAGTTCTTC. This translates into CASSSSNNEQFF.